This T cell receptor beta chain was identified in a study of shared clonotypes between healthy human individuals. TCRdb keeps only in-frame clones here, not all; method: immunoSEQ multiplex PCR. The data hold 2 million to 2.5 million clones, with approximately 90% observed a single time. This clonotype originated in a man aged 18 to 29 in good health. Some clones in this sample may be carry-over from other donors' samples. Sequencing was performed on naive CD4+ T cells from PBMCs. Stated subset: CD45RA+ positively selected.

Here the CDR3 reads CASSRDRGDVYTF. CDR3 nucleotides: TGTGCCAGCAGTCGGGACAGGGGAGATGTCTACACCTTC. The chain links TRBV2 to TRBJ1-2, with 10 bases that match TRBD1. The CDR3 is 13 amino acids. Per the germline V gene, CDR1 is SNHLY and CDR2 is FYNNEI. J lost 10 bases, V lost 5 bases, and 7 bases had no gene match. Full variable domain (outside the CDR3, taken from reference TRBV2 and TRBJ1-2): EPEVTQTPSHQVTQMGQEVILRCVPISNHLYFYWYRQILGQKVEFLVSFYNNEISEKSEIFDDQFSVERPDGSNFTLKIRSTKLEDSAMYFCASSRDRGDVYTFGSGTRLTVV.